This entry lists 8 T cell receptor beta chains sequenced from one sample in a study of blood T cell repertoires in COVID-19. The method was immunoSEQ multiplex PCR; TCRdb's version includes in-frame clones alone and lacks a portion of them. Counted here are tens of thousands of clones, roughly four fifths occurring once; the ten biggest clones make up under 2%. Source material: peripheral blood. The source is a woman aged 55 to 70 with acute or convalescent COVID-19.

CDR3 nucleotide sequence: TGTGCCAGCAGCTTGTCACAGGGGAGTGGAGGCTACACCTTC. Protein product: CASSLSQGSGGYTF. This chain connects TRBV5-8 to TRBJ1-2, with 7 bases matching TRBD1. Germline values: CDR1 SGHTS, CDR2 YDEGEE. This CDR3 contains 14 residues. V lost 1 base and J lost 8; bases outside the gene matches: 8.

This chain connects TRBV9 to TRBJ2-3; TRBD2 agrees at 9 bases. V lost 1 base to trimming and J lost 3 bases; unmatched junction nucleotides: 3. The CDR3 consists of 15 residues. Germline values: CDR1 SGDLS, CDR2 YYNGEE. CDR3 in DNA: TGTGCCAGCAGCGTATCCAGCGGGGGGACAGATACGCAGTATTTT. Residues: CASSVSSGGTDTQYF.

The genes are TRBV19 and TRBJ2-7; 9 bases align to TRBD1. Trimming removed 6 bases from V and 5 bases from J; junction bases left unmatched: 8. The CDR3 runs to 14 residues. CDR1 is LNHDA and CDR2 is SQIVND in the germline V gene (reference sequence). The CDR3 loop reads CASSVGTGHNEQYF. The CDR3 DNA follows: TGTGCCAGTAGCGTGGGGACAGGGCATAACGAGCAGTACTTC. Using reference TRBV19 and TRBJ2-7 for the parts outside the CDR3, the full variable domain is DGGITQSPKYLFRKEGQNVTLSCEQNLNHDAMYWYRQDPGQGLRLIYYSQIVNDFQKGDIAEGYSVSREKKESFPLTVTSAQKNPTAFYLCASSVGTGHNEQYFGPGTRLTVT.

This clone was recorded once. The chain recombines TRBV29-1 with TRBJ1-1, with D uncertain. There are 13 residues in the CDR3. V lost 0 bases to trimming and J lost 1 base, with 6 bases between them. Per the germline V gene, CDR1 is SQVTM and CDR2 is ANQGSEA. The CDR3 bases are TGCAGCGTTGAAGAGCGGCCGAACACTGAAGCTTTCTTT. Translation: CSVEERPNTEAFF.

V and J are TRBV19 and TRBJ2-7; 8 bases agree with TRBD2. The junction had 8 bases not matched to a gene; V was cut back by 7 bases and J by 3 bases. The length of the CDR3 is 14 residues. The germline CDR1 and CDR2 sequences are LNHDA and SQIVND (reference sequence). CDR3 in DNA: TGTGCCAGTATCCATAGCGGGGACTGCTACGAGCAGTACTTC. This sequence encodes CASIHSGDCYEQYF. Based on the CDR3 plus reference TRBV19 and TRBJ2-7, the full variable domain is DGGITQSPKYLFRKEGQNVTLSCEQNLNHDAMYWYRQDPGQGLRLIYYSQIVNDFQKGDIAEGYSVSREKKESFPLTVTSAQKNPTAFYLCASIHSGDCYEQYFGPGTRLTVT.

The chain has TRBV6-5 and TRBJ2-2; D is perhaps TRBD2 (5 bases). Trimming pared 10 bases from V and 0 bases from J, leaving 12 bases between. This CDR3 region has 14 residues. Germline CDR1 reads MNHEY; CDR2 reads SVGAGI. CDR3 bases: TGTGCCACCCTACGGGGAACGAACACCGGGGAGCTGTTTTTT. Translated: CATLRGTNTGELFF.

The chain uses TRBV18 and TRBJ1-2; TRBD1 is a possible D gene (6 bases). The CDR3 has 14 amino acids. The V and J ends lost 6 bases and 6 bases respectively, with 17 bases between them. Germline CDR1 is KGHSH and CDR2 is LQKENI. This CDR3 is CASSITGQKDGYTF. DNA for the CDR3: TGTGCCAGCTCCATCACAGGGCAGAAGGATGGCTACACCTTC.

This chain links TRBV5-1 with TRBJ2-3, with TRBD2 as a possible D gene (6 bases). The germline CDR1 and CDR2 sequences are SGHRS and YFSETQ. CDR3 size: 14 residues. V shed 2 bases and J shed 6 bases, with 13 bases lying between them. As DNA, the CDR3 is TGCGCCAGCAGCTTCCCGGGACGGGGGGATACGCAGTATTTT. It encodes CASSFPGRGDTQYF.